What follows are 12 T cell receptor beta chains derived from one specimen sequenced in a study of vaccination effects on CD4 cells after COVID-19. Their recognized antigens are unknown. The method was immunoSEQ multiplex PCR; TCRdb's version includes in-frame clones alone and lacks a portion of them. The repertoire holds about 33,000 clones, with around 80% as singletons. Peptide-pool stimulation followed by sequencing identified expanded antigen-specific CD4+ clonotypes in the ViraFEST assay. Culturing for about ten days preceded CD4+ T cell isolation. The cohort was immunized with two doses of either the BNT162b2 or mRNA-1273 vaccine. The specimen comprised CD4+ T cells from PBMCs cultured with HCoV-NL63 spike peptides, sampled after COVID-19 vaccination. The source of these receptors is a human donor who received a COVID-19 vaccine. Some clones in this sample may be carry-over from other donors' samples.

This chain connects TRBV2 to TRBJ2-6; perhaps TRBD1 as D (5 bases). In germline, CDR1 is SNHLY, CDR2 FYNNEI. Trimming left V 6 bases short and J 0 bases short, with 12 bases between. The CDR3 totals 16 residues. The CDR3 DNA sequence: TGTGCCAGCAGCCCGACAGCCACCTCTGGGGCCAACGTCCTGACTTTC. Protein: CASSPTATSGANVLTF.

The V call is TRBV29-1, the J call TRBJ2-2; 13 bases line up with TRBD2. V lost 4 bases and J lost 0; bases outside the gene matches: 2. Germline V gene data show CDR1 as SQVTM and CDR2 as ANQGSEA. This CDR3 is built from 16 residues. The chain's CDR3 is CSVGTSGGANTGELFF. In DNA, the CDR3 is TGCAGCGTTGGGACTAGCGGGGGAGCGAACACCGGGGAGCTGTTTTTT.

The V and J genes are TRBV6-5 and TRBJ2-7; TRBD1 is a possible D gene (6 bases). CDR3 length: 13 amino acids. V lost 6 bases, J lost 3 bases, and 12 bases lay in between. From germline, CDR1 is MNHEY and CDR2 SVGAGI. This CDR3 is CASRAQGGYEQYV. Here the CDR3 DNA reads TGTGCCAGCAGGGCGCAAGGGGGCTACGAGCAGTACGTC.

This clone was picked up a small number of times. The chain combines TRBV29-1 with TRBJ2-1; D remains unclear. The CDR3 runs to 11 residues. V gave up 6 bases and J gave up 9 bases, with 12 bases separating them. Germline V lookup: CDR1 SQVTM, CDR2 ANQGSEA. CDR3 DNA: TGCAGCGTGCTCCCATCCGGTGAGCAGTTCTTC. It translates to CSVLPSGEQFF.

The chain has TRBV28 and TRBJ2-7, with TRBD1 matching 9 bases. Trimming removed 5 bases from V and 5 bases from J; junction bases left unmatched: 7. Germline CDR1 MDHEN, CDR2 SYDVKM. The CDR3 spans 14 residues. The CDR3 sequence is CASSLGTGFHEQYV. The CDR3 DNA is TGTGCCAGCAGTCTGGGGACAGGGTTCCACGAGCAGTACGTC.

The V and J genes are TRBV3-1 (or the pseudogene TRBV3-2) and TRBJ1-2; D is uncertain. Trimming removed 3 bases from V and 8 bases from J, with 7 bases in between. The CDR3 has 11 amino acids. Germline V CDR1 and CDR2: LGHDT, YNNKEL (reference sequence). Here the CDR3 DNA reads TGTGCCAGCAGCCATACCTTGGGCTACACCTTC. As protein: CASSHTLGYTF.

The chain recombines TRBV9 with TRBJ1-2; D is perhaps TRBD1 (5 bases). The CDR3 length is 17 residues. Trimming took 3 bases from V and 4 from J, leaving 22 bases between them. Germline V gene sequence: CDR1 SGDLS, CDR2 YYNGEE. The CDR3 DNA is TGTGCCAGCAGCGCACCAAGGGCAGGGTTGATTTCCTATGGCTACACCTTC. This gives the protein CASSAPRAGLISYGYTF. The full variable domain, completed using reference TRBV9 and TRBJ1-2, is DSGVTQTPKHLITATGQRVTLRCSPRSGDLSVYWYQQSLDQGLQFLIQYYNGEERAKGNILERFSAQQFPDLHSELNLSSLELGDSALYFCASSAPRAGLISYGYTFGSGTRLTVV.

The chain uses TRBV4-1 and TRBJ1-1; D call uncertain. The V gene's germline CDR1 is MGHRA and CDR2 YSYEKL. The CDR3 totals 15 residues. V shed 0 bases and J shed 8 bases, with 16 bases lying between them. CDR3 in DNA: TGCGCCAGCAGCCAAGATCCGGAAAGGAGCGCCGAAGCTTTCTTT. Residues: CASSQDPERSAEAFF.

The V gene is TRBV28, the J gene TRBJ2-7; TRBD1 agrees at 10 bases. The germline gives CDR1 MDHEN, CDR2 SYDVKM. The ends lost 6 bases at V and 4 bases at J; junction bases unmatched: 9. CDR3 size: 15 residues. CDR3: CASSSTGGNFYEQYV. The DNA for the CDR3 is TGTGCCAGCAGCTCGACAGGGGGCAATTTTTACGAGCAGTACGTC.

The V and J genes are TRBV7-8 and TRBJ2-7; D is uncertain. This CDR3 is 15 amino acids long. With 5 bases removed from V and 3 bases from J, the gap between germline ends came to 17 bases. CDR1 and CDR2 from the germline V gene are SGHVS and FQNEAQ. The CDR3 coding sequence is TGTGCCAGCAGCCTAGAAATAGAGGCCAGCTACGAGCAGTACGTC. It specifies CASSLEIEASYEQYV.

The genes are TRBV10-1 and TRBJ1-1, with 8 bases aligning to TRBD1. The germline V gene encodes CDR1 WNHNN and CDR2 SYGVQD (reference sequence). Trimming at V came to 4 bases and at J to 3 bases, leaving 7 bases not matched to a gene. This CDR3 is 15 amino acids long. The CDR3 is CASSAGGPSHTEAFF. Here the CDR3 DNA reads TGCGCCAGCAGTGCAGGGGGCCCAAGTCACACTGAAGCTTTCTTT.

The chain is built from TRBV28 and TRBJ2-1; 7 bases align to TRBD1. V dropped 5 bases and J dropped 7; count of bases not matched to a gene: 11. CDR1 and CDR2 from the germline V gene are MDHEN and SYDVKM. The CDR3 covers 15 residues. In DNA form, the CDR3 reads TGTGCCAGCAGTCCCGAGGGGGCCTATAAGAATGAGCAGTTCTTC. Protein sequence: CASSPEGAYKNEQFF.